The rows below give T cell receptor beta chains drawn from one sample of a study of blood T cell repertoires in COVID-19. TCRdb keeps only in-frame clones here, not all; method: immunoSEQ multiplex PCR. The sample has 210,000 or so clones; roughly 84% are singletons. Sequenced sample: peripheral blood. These receptors originate from a woman of 80 years or more with active or convalescent COVID-19. Each CDR3 is given with its conserved first and last residue. Each record gives: CDR3 DNA, CDR3 protein, J gene, D gene, clone size, V gene. D genes are given only for firm matches. The listing skips clone size in some rows; elsewhere it reads once, few, many or a size class.

TGTGCCAGCAGCTTTTGGGGGACTGCAACTAATGAAAAACTGTTTTTT | CASSFWGTATNEKLFF | TRBJ1-4 | NA | few | TRBV7-9
TGTGCCAGCAGCCTAGGGCAGGTGAGAACCTACGAGCAGTACTTC | CASSLGQVRTYEQYF | TRBJ2-7 | NA | once | TRBV13
TGTGCCAGCAGCAGACAGAATTCACCCCTCCACTTT | CASSRQNSPLHF | TRBJ1-6 | NA | NA | TRBV11-2
TGTGCCAGTAGTATTGGACAGCCAGCTACTAACTATGGCTACACCTTC | CASSIGQPATNYGYTF | TRBJ1-2 | NA | once | TRBV19
TGTGCCACTTCGACAGGGAGGAGCAACATTCAGTACTTC | CATSTGRSNIQYF | TRBJ2-4 | NA | NA | TRBV2
TGTGCCAGCAGCTTAGGCGGGGGCGATTCGAGCCCTCGAGCTTTCTTT | CASSLGGGDSSPRAFF | TRBJ1-1 | NA | once | TRBV7-2
TGTGCCAGCAGTACGCCGGGACAGGGGGAGGTTGGCTACACCTTC | CASSTPGQGEVGYTF | TRBJ1-2 | TRBD1 | NA | TRBV28
TGTGCCAGCAGTCAGGGGGGGACTAGGGGGCTGTTTTTT | CASSQGGTRGLFF | TRBJ2-2 | NA | NA | TRBV7-2
TGTGCCAGCAGTTCAGACTGGACAGCCTACAATGAGCAGTTCTTC | CASSSDWTAYNEQFF | TRBJ2-1 | NA | NA | TRBV6-2/TRBV6-3
TGTGCCACCAGTGATTTGGGGGCGGGGGGGCCACAAGAGACCCAGTACTTC | CATSDLGAGGPQETQYF | TRBJ2-5 | TRBD2 | NA | TRBV24-1
TGTGCCAGCAGTCCGGAGGGGGGGCGCACGAGTGGGGCCAACGTCCTGACTTTC | CASSPEGGRTSGANVLTF | TRBJ2-6 | NA | NA | TRBV4-2
TGTGCCAGCATCCTTACAGGGGCGAACACTGAAGCTTTCTTT | CASILTGANTEAFF | TRBJ1-1 | TRBD1 | medium-sized | TRBV27
TGTGCCAGCAGGAACCACGGACAGGAGGGCTATGGCTACACCTTC | CASRNHGQEGYGYTF | TRBJ1-2 | TRBD1 | NA | TRBV27
TGTGCCAGCAGCCGGGACAGGTCCTCCTACGAGCAGTACTTC | CASSRDRSSYEQYF | TRBJ2-7 | TRBD1 | NA | TRBV3-1/TRBV3-2
TGTGCCAGCACCTCGATCCGGGACAGACTTTACGAGCAGTACTTC | CASTSIRDRLYEQYF | TRBJ2-7 | TRBD1 | NA | TRBV6-4
TGTGCCAGCAGCCAGACTATCCGGTACAAAGATACGCAGTATTTT | CASSQTIRYKDTQYF | TRBJ2-3 | NA | NA | TRBV6-4
TGCGCCAGCAGCTTCGATCCAGCGGGAGTCAATGAGCAGTTCTTC | CASSFDPAGVNEQFF | TRBJ2-1 | TRBD2 | NA | TRBV5-1